This section outlines one TCR beta chain sequence together with its context. The data are from a study of OX40 agonist ivuxolimab in advanced cancers. Germline-derived CDR1 and CDR2 are SGHDN and FVKESK. This CDR3 region has 12 residues. The J segment lost 6 bases and the V segment lost 5 bases, leaving 2 bases of the junction unmatched. Assay used: immunoSEQ multiplex PCR; TCRdb lists only in-frame clones, some missing. The sample holds approximately 73,000 clones; roughly nine tenths are singletons and the top ten take about 1.3%. The TCR comes from an adult with an advanced solid tumor such as melanoma, head and neck, liver or kidney cancer. V usage is TRBV14 and J usage is TRBJ2-3, with 7 bases lining up with TRBD2. The starting material was CD4+ or CD8+ T cells sorted from blood, obtained in a trial of the OX40 agonist ivuxolimab. CDR3 sequence reads: CASSWGGDTQYF. CDR3 DNA sequence: TGTGCCAGCAGCTGGGGAGGGGATACGCAGTATTTT.